Sequencing of this T cell receptor beta chain was carried out in a study of blood T cell repertoires in COVID-19. Study summary: Whether acute or convalescent, the COVID-19 samples came from the United States, Italy and Spain. From T cells, B-cell-depleted T cells, or PBMCs came the material, which was cDNA or gDNA.

In the authors' methods: It was from reference gene primer amplification that nucleated cell counts were estimated. The assay was immunoSEQ multiplex PCR, and TCRdb's table has in-frame clones only and misses some. From that table come the V and J calls and clone size; the DNA was used to work out D and trimming. The sample comprises under 110,000 clones, 85% to 95% of which are singletons, and approximately 5.7% rests with the top ten. V lost 0 bases to trimming and J lost 7 bases; unmatched junction nucleotides: 9. This CDR3 spans 17 amino acids. Germline V gives CDR1 SEHNR, CDR2 FQNEAQ (reference sequence).

This TCR came from a man aged 50 to 59 with active COVID-19. V is TRBV7-9 and J is TRBJ1-6; 7 nucleotides align to TRBD1. Source material: peripheral blood. The CDR3 is CASSLAPSQGGNSPLHF. The CDR3 nucleotides read TGTGCCAGCAGCTTAGCGCCATCCCAGGGGGGAAATTCACCCCTCCACTTT.